This T cell receptor (beta chain) was captured in a study of T cells in Graves' hyperthyroidism and ophthalmopathy. TCR beta CDR3 sequences were amplified from RNA transcripts. When the TCR CDR3 underwent first-round RT-PCR, the HTBI primer set was used. TCRdb independently ran MiXCR on the multiplex PCR reads; one entry per CDR3 protein. The top ten clones hold approximately 13% of a sample with approximately 430,000 distinct CDR3 sequences, roughly 15% of them seen once. The CDR3 runs 14 residues. V was trimmed by 0 bases and J by 4 bases, leaving 10 bases between them. The germline CDR1 and CDR2 sequences are DFQATT and SNEGSKA (reference sequence). The table lists this clonotype with many counts.

The rearrangement uses TRBV20-1 and TRBJ2-1; D is perhaps TRBD2 (6 bases). What was sequenced was blood. The TCR was taken from a man aged 18 to 30 with Graves' ophthalmopathy. CDR3 bases: TGCAGTGCTAGAGATCTTAGCGGTTACAATGAGCAGTTCTTC. This encodes CSARDLSGYNEQFF.